This T cell receptor beta chain was identified in a study of Graves' ophthalmopathy and Graves' hyperthyroidism. Clinicians diagnosed using symptoms, serum thyroxine, TRAb, thyroid ultrasound and orbital computed tomography. The length of the CDR3 is 14 residues. The germline gives CDR1 MNHEY, CDR2 SVGEGT. The ends lost 4 bases at V and 9 bases at J; junction bases unmatched: 11. The TCR beta CDR3 regions underwent amplification from RNA transcripts. The workflow started with a first-round RT-PCR run with HTBI primers and then moved on to a second-round multiplex PCR. TCRdb re-called the multiplex PCR reads with MiXCR, one entry per CDR3 protein. The sample lists 300,000 to 400,000 distinct CDR3 sequences, roughly 17% seen once, with roughly 2.4% in the top ten.

The TCR originated in an adult woman with stable Graves' hyperthyroidism. This sequence joins TRBV6-2 or TRBV6-3 and TRBJ2-5; the match to TRBD2 covers 7 bases. Sequencing used peripheral blood. CDR3 in amino acids: CASSSRANRGAQYF. The DNA for the CDR3 is TGTGCCAGCAGTTCGAGGGCTAATCGGGGGGCCCAGTACTTC.